This TCR beta chain was identified in a study of blood T cell repertoires in COVID-19. The wider study: T cells, B-cell-depleted T cells, or PBMCs supplied cDNA or gDNA.

The study drew participants aged about 18 to 95 years from about two dozen US areas. The germline gives CDR1 MNHGY, CDR2 SAAAGT. The V and J ends lost 8 bases and 6 bases, in that order; junction bases with no gene match: 26. There are 19 residues in the CDR3. Methods used by the authors: Reference gene primer amplification gave nucleated cell count estimates. This table comes from immunoSEQ multiplex PCR, and its TCRdb copy is limited to in-frame clones, with some not included. Clone size and the V and J calls come from that table; the DNA yielded D and trimming. The repertoire consists of 230,000 or so clones, with 88% occurring once and the leading ten covering 14% to 15%.

V gene TRBV6-8 combines with J gene TRBJ2-7; 9 bases map to TRBD1. Sequenced: PBMCs or T cells enriched from blood (not recorded which). This sequence originates from a woman aged 45-65 years with acute COVID-19. CDR3 sequence reads: CASVLGGRGDRGDFGEQYF. As DNA, the CDR3 is TGTGCCAGCGTATTGGGAGGGAGAGGAGACAGGGGGGATTTCGGCGAGCAGTACTTC.